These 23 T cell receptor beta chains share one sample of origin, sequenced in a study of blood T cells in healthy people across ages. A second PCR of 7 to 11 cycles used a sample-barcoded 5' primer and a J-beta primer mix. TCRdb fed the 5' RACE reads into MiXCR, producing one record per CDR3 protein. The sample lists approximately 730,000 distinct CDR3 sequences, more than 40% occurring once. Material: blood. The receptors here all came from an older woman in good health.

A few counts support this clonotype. CDR3 sequence reads: CASSQEAGLNHNEQFF. Here the CDR3 DNA reads TGCGCCAGCAGCCAAGAGGCGGGCCTAAACCACAATGAGCAGTTCTTC. The chain is built from TRBV4-3 and TRBJ2-1; a possible D gene is TRBD2 (5 bases). Germline CDR1 is LGHNA and CDR2 is YSLEER. Trimming stripped 0 bases from V and 5 bases from J, with 14 bases between. The CDR3 is 16 residues long.

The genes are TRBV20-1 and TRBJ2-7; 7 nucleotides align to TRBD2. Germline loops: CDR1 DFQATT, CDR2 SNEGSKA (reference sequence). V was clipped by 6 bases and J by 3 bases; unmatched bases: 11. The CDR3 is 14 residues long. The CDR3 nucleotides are TGCAGTGCCCCCGGCGGAGCGGGGCGCTACGAGCAGTACTTC. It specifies CSAPGGAGRYEQYF.

This chain's CDR3 is CASETSGRGDTQYF. The CDR3 nucleotides are TGTGCCAGTGAGACTAGCGGGAGGGGTGATACGCAGTATTTT. The chain is built from TRBV19 and TRBJ2-3, with TRBD2 matching 14 bases. V gave up 8 bases and J gave up 6 bases; unmatched junction bases: 4. The germline gives CDR1 LNHDA, CDR2 SQIVND (reference sequence). The CDR3 has 14 residues.

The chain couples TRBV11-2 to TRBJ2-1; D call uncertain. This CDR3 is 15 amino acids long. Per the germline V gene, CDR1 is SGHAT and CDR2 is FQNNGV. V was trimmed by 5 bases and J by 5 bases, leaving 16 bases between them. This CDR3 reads CASSIHLVEDNEQFF. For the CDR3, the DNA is TGTGCCAGCAGCATACACCTAGTGGAAGACAATGAGCAGTTCTTC.

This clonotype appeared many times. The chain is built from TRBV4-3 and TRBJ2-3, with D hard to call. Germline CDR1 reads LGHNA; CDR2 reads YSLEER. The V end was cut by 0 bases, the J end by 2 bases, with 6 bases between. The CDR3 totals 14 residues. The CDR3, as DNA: TGCGCCAGCAGCCAAGACATTGTCACAGATACGCAGTATTTT. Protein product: CASSQDIVTDTQYF.

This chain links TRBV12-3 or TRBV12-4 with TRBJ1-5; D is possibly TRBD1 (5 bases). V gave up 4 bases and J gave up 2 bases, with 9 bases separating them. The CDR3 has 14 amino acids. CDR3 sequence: CASSSEGGNQPQHF. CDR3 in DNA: TGTGCCAGCAGTTCCGAAGGGGGCAATCAGCCCCAGCATTTT.

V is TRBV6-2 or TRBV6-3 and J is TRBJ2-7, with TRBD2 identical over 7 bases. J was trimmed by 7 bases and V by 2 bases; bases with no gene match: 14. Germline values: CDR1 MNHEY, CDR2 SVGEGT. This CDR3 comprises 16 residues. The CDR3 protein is CASSYGGRATYNEQYF. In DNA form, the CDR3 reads TGTGCCAGCAGTTACGGAGGGAGGGCCACCTACAATGAGCAGTACTTC.

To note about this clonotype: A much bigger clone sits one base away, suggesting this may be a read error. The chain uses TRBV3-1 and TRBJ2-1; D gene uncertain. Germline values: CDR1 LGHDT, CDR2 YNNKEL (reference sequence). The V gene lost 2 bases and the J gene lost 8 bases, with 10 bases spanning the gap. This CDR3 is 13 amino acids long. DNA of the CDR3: TGTGCCAGCAGCCAATCAGTCGTGGATGAGCAGTTCTTC. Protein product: CASSQSVVDEQFF.

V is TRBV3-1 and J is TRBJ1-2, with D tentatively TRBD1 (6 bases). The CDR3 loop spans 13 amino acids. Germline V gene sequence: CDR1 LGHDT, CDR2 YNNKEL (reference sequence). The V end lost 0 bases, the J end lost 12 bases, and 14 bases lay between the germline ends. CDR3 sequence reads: CASSQDAGTRNTF. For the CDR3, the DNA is TGTGCCAGCAGCCAAGACGCGGGGACACGAAACACCTTC.

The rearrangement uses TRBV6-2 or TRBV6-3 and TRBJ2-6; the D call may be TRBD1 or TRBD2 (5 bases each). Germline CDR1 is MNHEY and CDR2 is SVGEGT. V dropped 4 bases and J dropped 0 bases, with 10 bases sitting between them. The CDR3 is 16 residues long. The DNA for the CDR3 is TGTGCCAGCAGTTGGGACCTCTCCTCTGGGGCCAACGTCCTGACTTTC. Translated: CASSWDLSSGANVLTF.

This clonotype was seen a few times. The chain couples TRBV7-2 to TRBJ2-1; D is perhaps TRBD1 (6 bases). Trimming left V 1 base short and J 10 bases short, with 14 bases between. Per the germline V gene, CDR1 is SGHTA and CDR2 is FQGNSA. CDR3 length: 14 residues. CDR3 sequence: CASSLGSGDGEQFF. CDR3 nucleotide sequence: TGTGCCAGCAGCTTAGGGTCAGGGGACGGGGAGCAGTTCTTC.

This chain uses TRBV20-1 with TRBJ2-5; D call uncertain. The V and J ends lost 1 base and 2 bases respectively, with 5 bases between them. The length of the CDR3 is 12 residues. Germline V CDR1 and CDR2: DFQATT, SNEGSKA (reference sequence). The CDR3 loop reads CSARAAQETQYF. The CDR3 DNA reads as TGCAGTGCTAGAGCGGCACAAGAGACCCAGTACTTC.

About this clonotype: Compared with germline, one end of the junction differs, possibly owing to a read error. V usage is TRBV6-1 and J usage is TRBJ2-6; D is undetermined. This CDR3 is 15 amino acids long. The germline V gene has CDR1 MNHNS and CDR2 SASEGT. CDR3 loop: CASSEDNSGTNVLTF. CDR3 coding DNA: TGTGCCAGCAGTGAAGACAACTCTGGGACCAACGTCCTGACTTTC.

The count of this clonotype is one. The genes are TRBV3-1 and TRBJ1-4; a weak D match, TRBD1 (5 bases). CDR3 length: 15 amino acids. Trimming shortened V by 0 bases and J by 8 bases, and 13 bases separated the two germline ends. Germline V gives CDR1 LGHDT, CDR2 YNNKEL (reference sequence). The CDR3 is CASSQDPGAEEKLFF. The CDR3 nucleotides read TGTGCCAGCAGCCAAGATCCTGGGGCCGAGGAAAAACTGTTTTTT.

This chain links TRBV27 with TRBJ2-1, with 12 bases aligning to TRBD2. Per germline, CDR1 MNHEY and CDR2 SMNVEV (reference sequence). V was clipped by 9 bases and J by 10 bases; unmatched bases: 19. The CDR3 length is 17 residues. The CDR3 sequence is CASSVGLAGGLRKEQFF. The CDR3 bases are TGTGCCAGTTCTGTCGGGCTAGCGGGAGGGCTCAGGAAGGAGCAGTTCTTC.

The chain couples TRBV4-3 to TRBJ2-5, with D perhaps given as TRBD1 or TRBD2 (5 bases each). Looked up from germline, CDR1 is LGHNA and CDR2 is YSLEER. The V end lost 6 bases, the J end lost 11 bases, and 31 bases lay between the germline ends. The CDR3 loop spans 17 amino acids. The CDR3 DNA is TGCGCCAGCAGTCAAACGATGGGTAGCGCGAGGGGCAATGAGCAGTACTTC. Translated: CASSQTMGSARGNEQYF.

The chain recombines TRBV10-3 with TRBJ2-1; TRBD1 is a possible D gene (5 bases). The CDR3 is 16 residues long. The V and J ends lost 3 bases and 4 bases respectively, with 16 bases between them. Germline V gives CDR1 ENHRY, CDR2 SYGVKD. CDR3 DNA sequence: TGTGCCATCAGTGAAATAGGACAACCCCCTTACAATGAGCAGTTCTTC. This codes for CAISEIGQPPYNEQFF.

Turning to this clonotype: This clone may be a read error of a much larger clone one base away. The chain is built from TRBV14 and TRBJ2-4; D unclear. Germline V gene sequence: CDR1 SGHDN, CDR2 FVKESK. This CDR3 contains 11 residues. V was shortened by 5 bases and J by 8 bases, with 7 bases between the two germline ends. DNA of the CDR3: TGTGCCAGCAGCGGATACGACATTCAGTACTTC. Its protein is CASSGYDIQYF.

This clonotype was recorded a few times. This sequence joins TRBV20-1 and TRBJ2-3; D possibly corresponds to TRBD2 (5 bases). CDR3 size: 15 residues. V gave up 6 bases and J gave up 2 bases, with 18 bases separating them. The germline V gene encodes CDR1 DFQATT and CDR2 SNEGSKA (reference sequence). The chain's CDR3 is CSAADLAGPTDTQYF. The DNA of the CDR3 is TGCAGTGCCGCAGACCTAGCAGGCCCCACAGATACGCAGTATTTT.

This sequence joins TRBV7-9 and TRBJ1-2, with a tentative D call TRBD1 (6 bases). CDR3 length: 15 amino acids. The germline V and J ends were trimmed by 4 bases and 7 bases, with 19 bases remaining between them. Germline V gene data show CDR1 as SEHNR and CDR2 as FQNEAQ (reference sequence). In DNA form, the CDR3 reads TGTGCCAGCAGCTCCCCTCGAAAGGGGGAGCTTGGCTACACCTTC. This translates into CASSSPRKGELGYTF.

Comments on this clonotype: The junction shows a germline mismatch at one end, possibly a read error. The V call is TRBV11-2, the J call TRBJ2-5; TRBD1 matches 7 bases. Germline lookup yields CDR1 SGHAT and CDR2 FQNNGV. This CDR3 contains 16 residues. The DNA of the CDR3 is TGTGCCAGCAGCCCCGCTTACAGGGGATCTCAAGAGGCCCAGTACTTC. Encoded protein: CASSPAYRGSQEAQYF.

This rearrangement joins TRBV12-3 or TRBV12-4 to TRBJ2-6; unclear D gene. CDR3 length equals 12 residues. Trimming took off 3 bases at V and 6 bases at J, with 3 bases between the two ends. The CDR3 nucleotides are TGTGCCAGCAGTTTGGAGGCCAACGTCCTGACTTTC. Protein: CASSLEANVLTF.

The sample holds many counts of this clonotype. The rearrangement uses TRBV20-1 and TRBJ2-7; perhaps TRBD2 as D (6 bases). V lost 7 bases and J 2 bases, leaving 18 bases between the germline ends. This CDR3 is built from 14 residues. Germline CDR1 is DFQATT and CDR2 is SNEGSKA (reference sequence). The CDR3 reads CSGRPGDFTYEQYF. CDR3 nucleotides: TGCAGTGGGAGACCGGGAGATTTTACCTACGAGCAGTACTTC.